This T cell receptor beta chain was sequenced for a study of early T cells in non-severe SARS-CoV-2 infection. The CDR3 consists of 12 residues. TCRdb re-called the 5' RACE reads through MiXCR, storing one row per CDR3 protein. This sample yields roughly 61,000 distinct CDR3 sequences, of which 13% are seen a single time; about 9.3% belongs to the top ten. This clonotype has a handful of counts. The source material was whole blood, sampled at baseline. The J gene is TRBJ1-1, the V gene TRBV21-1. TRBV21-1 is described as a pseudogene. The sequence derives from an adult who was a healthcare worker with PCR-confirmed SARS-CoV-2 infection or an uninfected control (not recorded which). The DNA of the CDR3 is TGTGCCAGCAGCAAGGGACTTCCACCTGGGGACTTT. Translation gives CASSKGLPPGDF.